A selection of T cell receptor beta chains follows, all from one sample in a study of blood T cell repertoires in COVID-19. The data were produced by immunoSEQ multiplex PCR, yet TCRdb's version contains in-frame clones alone and is incomplete. The sample lists 300,000 to 350,000 clones, over 80% occurring once. Sequenced input: PBMCs or T cells enriched from blood (not recorded which). The receptors were gathered from a man between 25 and 39 years old who had recovered from COVID-19. Each CDR3 is given with its conserved first and last residue. Each record gives: J gene, clone size, CDR3 length, D gene, V gene, CDR3 DNA, CDR3 protein. The D gene is left open where the match is weak. Size is stated for part of the rows, as once, few or many counts, or as a class when the clone is expanded.

>TRBJ2-3|.|14|.|TRBV7-8
TGTGCCAGCAGCCCGGGACTTCGCACAGATACGCAGTATTTT
CASSPGLRTDTQYF
>TRBJ1-1|.|12|.|TRBV2
TGTGCCAGCACCGCAGACAAAGGTGAAGCTTTCTTT
CASTADKGEAFF
>TRBJ1-4|.|15|.|TRBV7-2
TGTGCCAGCAGCTTATCATCGGGAGTTAGTGAAAAACTGTTTTTT
CASSLSSGVSEKLFF
>TRBJ1-4|.|14|.|TRBV6-1
TGTGCCAGCAGTGATTACCGGAGAAATGAAAAACTGTTTTTT
CASSDYRRNEKLFF
>TRBJ1-6|few|13|.|TRBV4-1
TGCGCCAGCAGCCAGGGGGAGGATTCACCCCTCCACTTT
CASSQGEDSPLHF
>TRBJ2-7|.|15|TRBD1|TRBV28
TGTGCCAGCAGCCCTCAGGGGGCGGTATTCTACGAGCAGTACTTC
CASSPQGAVFYEQYF
>TRBJ2-4|.|19|TRBD2|TRBV19
TGTGCCAGTAGTATGTATTGGACTAGCGGGGGTGTGACCAAAAACATTCAGTACTTC
CASSMYWTSGGVTKNIQYF
>TRBJ1-1|.|13|.|TRBV5-6
TGTGCCAGCAGCTTGGGCGGGGGCACTGAAGCTTTCTTT
CASSLGGGTEAFF
>TRBJ1-2|.|16|.|TRBV9
TGTGCCAGCAGCGTAGAGCCCCAGCTAGCTAACTATGGCTACACCTTC
CASSVEPQLANYGYTF
>TRBJ2-7|.|12|.|TRBV6-5
TGTGCCAGCAGTTACTCCCCGTACGAGCAGTACTTC
CASSYSPYEQYF
>TRBJ1-2|.|14|TRBD1|TRBV5-1
TGCGCCAGCAGCTTGGGACAGGGGGCCGGTGGCTACACCTTC
CASSLGQGAGGYTF
>TRBJ1-3|.|13|.|TRBV30
TGTGCCTGCCTCAGGGGCTCTGGAAACACCATATATTTT
CACLRGSGNTIYF
>TRBJ2-3|.|15|.|TRBV6-1
TGTGCCAGCAGTGAATATGCCAGGGCCCCAGATACGCAGTATTTT
CASSEYARAPDTQYF
>TRBJ1-1|.|14|.|TRBV5-1
TGCGCCAGCAGCTTTACAGGAGTGAGCACTGAAGCTTTCTTT
CASSFTGVSTEAFF
>TRBJ2-3|.|15|TRBD1|TRBV2
TGTGCCAGCATCCTCATAGGACAGGGGAAAGATACGCAGTATTTT
CASILIGQGKDTQYF
>TRBJ1-1|few|14|.|TRBV6-5
TGTGCCAGCAGACCCCAACGAGGGAAAGCTGAAGCTTTCTTT
CASRPQRGKAEAFF
>TRBJ2-2|.|15|.|TRBV2
TGTGCCAGAGAGCATACGGGGGTTAACACCGGGGAGCTGTTTTTT
CAREHTGVNTGELFF
>TRBJ2-1|.|13|TRBD2|TRBV2
TGTGCCAGCCAGATAGCGGGGGGCAATGAGCAGTTCTTC
CASQIAGGNEQFF
>TRBJ2-2|.|16|TRBD2|TRBV7-8
TGTGCCAGCAGCTCCAGTAGCGGGGGGAACACCGGGGAGCTGTTTTTT
CASSSSSGGNTGELFF
>TRBJ1-2|.|13|.|TRBV11-2
TGTGCCAGCAGCAAGACAGGTAGCTATGGCTACACCTTC
CASSKTGSYGYTF
>TRBJ2-1|few|12|.|TRBV25-1
TGTGCCAGCAGCACTACCTACAATGAGCAGTTCTTC
CASSTTYNEQFF
>TRBJ2-2|.|14|TRBD1|TRBV6-1
TGTGCCAGCAGTGAGGACAGGGGCACCGGGGAGCTGTTTTTT
CASSEDRGTGELFF
>TRBJ1-2|.|14|TRBD1|TRBV10-1
TGCGCCGTAAGGGGGACAGTCTTTAACTATGGCTACACCTTC
CAVRGTVFNYGYTF
>TRBJ2-1|.|15|TRBD2|TRBV7-8
TGTGCCAGCAGCTTAGAGCGGGGGCTTTACAATGAGCAGTTCTTC
CASSLERGLYNEQFF
>TRBJ1-5|.|15|TRBD1|TRBV6-1
TGTGCCAGCAGTGAGATACAGGGGGCTAATCAGCCCCAGCATTTT
CASSEIQGANQPQHF
>TRBJ2-1|.|12|.|TRBV7-2
TGTGCCAGCAGTCACGAGGGGGGGAAGCAGTTCTTC
CASSHEGGKQFF
>TRBJ1-4|.|16|.|TRBV4-2
TGTGCCAGCAGCCAAGATTCTGGGGAGGCGAATGAAAAACTGTTTTTT
CASSQDSGEANEKLFF
>TRBJ1-1|.|14|TRBD1|TRBV7-3
TGTGCCAGCAGCAAAACAGGGGGGGACACTGAAGCTTTCTTT
CASSKTGGDTEAFF
>TRBJ2-7|.|14|.|TRBV3-1/TRBV3-2
TGTGCCAGCAGCCGCTTCGCGGCGACCTACGAGCAGTACTTC
CASSRFAATYEQYF
>TRBJ1-5|.|15|.|TRBV18
TGTGCCAGCTCACCAGGGCACGCGGAGGATCAGCCCCAGCATTTT
CASSPGHAEDQPQHF
>TRBJ1-6|.|15|.|TRBV27
TGTGCCAGCAGTTTATTGACACGGATCCCTTCACCCCTCCACTTT
CASSLLTRIPSPLHF
>TRBJ2-7|.|17|TRBD1|TRBV19
TGTGCCAGTAGTCCCAGGACAGGGGACACCTTCTCCTACGAGCAGTACTTC
CASSPRTGDTFSYEQYF
>TRBJ2-1|.|15|TRBD2|TRBV5-1
TGCGCCAGCAGCTGGACTAGCGGGGGGCGGGATGAGCAGTTCTTC
CASSWTSGGRDEQFF
>TRBJ1-2|few|14|.|TRBV2
TGTGCCAGCGGGGGCGAGGGGTTTGGCTATGGCTACACCTTC
CASGGEGFGYGYTF
>TRBJ1-1|.|14|.|TRBV11-2
TGTGCCAGCAGCATACAGATTTCGAACACTGAAGCTTTCTTT
CASSIQISNTEAFF
>TRBJ1-6|.|17|TRBD1|TRBV5-1
TGCGCCAGCAGCTTGGAGTTCGGGACAGGGTTCGTTAGGGCCCTCCACTTT
CASSLEFGTGFVRALHF
>TRBJ2-5|.|15|TRBD1|TRBV11-2
TGTGCCAGCAGCACCCTCCAGGGGGCCCAAGAGACCCAGTACTTC
CASSTLQGAQETQYF
>TRBJ1-4|.|14|TRBD1|TRBV2
TGTGCCAGCAGTGAAACCCAGGGGGTCGTAAAACTGTTTTTT
CASSETQGVVKLFF
>TRBJ2-2|.|14|.|TRBV18
TGTGCCAGCTCCCCTCCGAGTCCCACCGGGGAGCTGTTTTTT
CASSPPSPTGELFF
>TRBJ1-1|.|14|.|TRBV9
TGTGCCAGCAGCGTGGAGGGCCGCTCCACTGAAGCTTTCTTT
CASSVEGRSTEAFF
>TRBJ1-6|few|16|TRBD1|TRBV27
TGTGCCAGCAGTCTGGGACAGGGGGCGAGTAATTCACCCCTCCACTTT
CASSLGQGASNSPLHF
>TRBJ1-2|once|14|.|TRBV9
TGTGCCAGCAGCGTAGCACAGGGTAGGGATGGCTACACCTTC
CASSVAQGRDGYTF
>TRBJ2-3|.|16|TRBD1|TRBV5-8
TGTGCCAGCAGCTTACCGGGACAGGGTGTAACAGATACGCAGTATTTT
CASSLPGQGVTDTQYF
>TRBJ2-7|.|16|.|TRBV5-4
TGTGCCAGCAGCTTGGCCAAGACGGGGGTGGGATACGAGCAGTACTTC
CASSLAKTGVGYEQYF
>TRBJ2-1|.|13|.|TRBV9
TGTGCCAGCAGCTCAGGGGCCTACAATGAGCAGTTCTTC
CASSSGAYNEQFF
>TRBJ2-3|.|15|TRBD1|TRBV5-1
TGCGCCAGCAGCTTGCGGGACAGGGGCACAGATACGCAGTATTTT
CASSLRDRGTDTQYF
>TRBJ2-3|.|14|.|TRBV30
TGTGCCTGGAAGGAGGGGGGGGCGGGAGATACGCAGTATTTT
CAWKEGGAGDTQYF
>TRBJ1-1|.|13|.|TRBV2
TGTGCCAGCAGTGGGCAGACTAACACTGAAGCTTTCTTT
CASSGQTNTEAFF
>TRBJ2-3|.|15|.|TRBV6-2/TRBV6-3
TGTGCCAGCAGTTATGAGCCTCCTCCCACAGATACGCAGTATTTT
CASSYEPPPTDTQYF
>TRBJ2-7|.|14|TRBD1|TRBV28
TGTGCCAGCAGTATACTGACAGGGGCGAGGGAGCAGTACTTC
CASSILTGAREQYF
>TRBJ2-1|.|19|.|TRBV11-2
TGTGCCAGCAGCTTAGGAGGCTTTATGGCCAGATCATCTTACAATGAGCAGTTCTTC
CASSLGGFMARSSYNEQFF